This T cell receptor (beta chain) was recorded in a study of CD8+ T cells in alopecia areata. General observations from the study: Tofacitinib significantly reduced both scalp clonality and expanded CD8+ clones among the top 100.

Germline V lookup: CDR1 SGHTA, CDR2 FQGNSA. This CDR3 is 14 amino acids long. V was clipped by 0 bases and J by 6 bases, with 10 bases between them. Extracted RNA was reverse transcribed, and the resulting cDNA served as sequencing template. The repertoire was sequenced with immunoSEQ multiplex PCR; TCRdb's copy has only in-frame clones and lacks some. Of roughly 64,000 clones in the sample, 46% are singletons; the top ten hold roughly 21%. This clone is termed medium-sized. The antigen is undetermined. Specified treatment: oral pan-JAK inhibitor, 5-10 mg twice daily. Sequencing was performed on CD8+ T cells sorted from blood, taken between weeks 36 and 40, from a patient treated with tofacitinib. This TCR was recovered from a human donor with alopecia areata. The chain is built from TRBV7-2 and TRBJ2-3; possible D gene TRBD2, 6 bases. CDR3 DNA sequence: TGTGCCAGCAGCTTAGCCAGCGGGCTTGATACGCAGTATTTT. The encoded protein is CASSLASGLDTQYF.